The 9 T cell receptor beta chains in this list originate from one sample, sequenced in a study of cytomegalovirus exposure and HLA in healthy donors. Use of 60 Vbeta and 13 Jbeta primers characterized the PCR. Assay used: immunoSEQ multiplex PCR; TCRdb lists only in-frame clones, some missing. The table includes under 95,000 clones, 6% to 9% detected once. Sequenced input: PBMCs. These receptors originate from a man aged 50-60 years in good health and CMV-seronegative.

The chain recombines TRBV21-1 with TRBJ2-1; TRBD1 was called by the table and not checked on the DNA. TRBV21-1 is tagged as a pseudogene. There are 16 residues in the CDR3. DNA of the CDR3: TGTGCCAGCAGTCCACCGGGACAGGGTTCCTACAATGAGCAGTTCTTC. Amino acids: CASSPPGQGSYNEQFF.

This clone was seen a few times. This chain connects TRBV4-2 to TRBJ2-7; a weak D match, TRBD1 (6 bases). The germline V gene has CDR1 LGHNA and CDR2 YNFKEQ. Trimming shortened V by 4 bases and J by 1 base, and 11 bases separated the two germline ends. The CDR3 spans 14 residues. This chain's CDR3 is CASSRRQDSYEQYF. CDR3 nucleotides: TGTGCCAGCAGCCGGAGACAGGATTCCTACGAGCAGTACTTC.

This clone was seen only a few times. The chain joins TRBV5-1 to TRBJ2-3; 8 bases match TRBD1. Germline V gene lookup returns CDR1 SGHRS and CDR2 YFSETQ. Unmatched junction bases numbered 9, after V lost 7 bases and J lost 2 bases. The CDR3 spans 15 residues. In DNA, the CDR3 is TGCGCCAGCTCCCCCGGGACAGGTCTCACAGATACGCAGTATTTT. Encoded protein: CASSPGTGLTDTQYF.

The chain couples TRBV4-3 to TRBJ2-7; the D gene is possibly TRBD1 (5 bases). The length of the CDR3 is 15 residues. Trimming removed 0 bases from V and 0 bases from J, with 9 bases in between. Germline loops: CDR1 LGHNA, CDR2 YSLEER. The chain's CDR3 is CASSQDRTTSYEQYF. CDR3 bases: TGCGCCAGCAGCCAAGACCGGACAACCTCCTACGAGCAGTACTTC.

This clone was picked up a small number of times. CDR3 protein: CASSTDRLIANYGYTF. The CDR3 region has the DNA TGTGCCAGCAGCACGGACAGGCTGATAGCTAACTATGGCTACACCTTC. The gene calls are TRBV7-9 and TRBJ1-2; 7 nucleotides agree with TRBD1. This CDR3 spans 16 amino acids. Per germline, CDR1 SEHNR and CDR2 FQNEAQ (reference sequence). The junction had 9 bases not matched to a gene; V was cut back by 5 bases and J by 0 bases.

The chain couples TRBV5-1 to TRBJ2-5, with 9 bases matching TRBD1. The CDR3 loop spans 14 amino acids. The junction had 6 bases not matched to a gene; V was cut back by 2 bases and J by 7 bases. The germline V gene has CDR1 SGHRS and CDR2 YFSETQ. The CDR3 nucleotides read TGCGCCAGCAGCTTTGAACAGGGGGCAGTGACCCAGTACTTC. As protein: CASSFEQGAVTQYF. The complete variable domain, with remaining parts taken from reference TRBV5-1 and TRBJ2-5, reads KAGVTQTPRYLIKTRGQQVTLSCSPISGHRSVSWYQQTPGQGLQFLFEYFSETQRNKGNFPGRFSGRQFSNSRSEMNVSTLELGDSALYLCASSFEQGAVTQYFGPGTRLLVL.

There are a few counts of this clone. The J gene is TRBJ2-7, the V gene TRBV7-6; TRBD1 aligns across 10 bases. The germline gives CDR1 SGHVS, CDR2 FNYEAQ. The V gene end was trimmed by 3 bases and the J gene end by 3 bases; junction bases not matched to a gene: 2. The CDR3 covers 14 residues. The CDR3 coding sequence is TGTGCCAGCAGCTTGGGGGACAGGGGCTACGAGCAGTACTTC. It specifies CASSLGDRGYEQYF.

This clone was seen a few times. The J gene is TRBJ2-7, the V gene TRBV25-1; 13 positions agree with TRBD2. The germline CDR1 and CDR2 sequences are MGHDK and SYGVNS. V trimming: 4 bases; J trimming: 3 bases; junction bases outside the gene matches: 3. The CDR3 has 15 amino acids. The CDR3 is CASSAGLAGNYEQYF. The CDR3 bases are TGTGCCAGCAGTGCGGGACTAGCGGGGAACTACGAGCAGTACTTC.

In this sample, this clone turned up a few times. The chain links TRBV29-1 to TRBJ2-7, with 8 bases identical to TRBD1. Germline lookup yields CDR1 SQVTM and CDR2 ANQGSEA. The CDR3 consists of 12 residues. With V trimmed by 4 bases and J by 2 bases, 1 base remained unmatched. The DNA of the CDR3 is TGCAGCGTTGGGACAGGGCCCTACGAGCAGTACTTC. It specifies CSVGTGPYEQYF.